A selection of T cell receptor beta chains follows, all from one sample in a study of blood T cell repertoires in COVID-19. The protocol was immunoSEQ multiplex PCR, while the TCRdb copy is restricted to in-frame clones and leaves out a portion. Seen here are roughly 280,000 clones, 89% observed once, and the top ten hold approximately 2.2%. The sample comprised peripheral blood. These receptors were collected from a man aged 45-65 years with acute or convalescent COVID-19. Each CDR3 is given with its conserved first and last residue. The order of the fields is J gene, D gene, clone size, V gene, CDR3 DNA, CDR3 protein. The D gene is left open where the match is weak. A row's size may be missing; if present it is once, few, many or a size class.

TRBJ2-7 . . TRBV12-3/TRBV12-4 TGTGCCAGCAGTTTGGCAGGGGCATACGAGCAGTACTTC CASSLAGAYEQYF
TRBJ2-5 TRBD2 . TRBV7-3 TGTGCCAGCAGCTTAAGAAAGGGTAGCGGGGCCTCGGGGGAGACCCAGTACTTC CASSLRKGSGASGETQYF
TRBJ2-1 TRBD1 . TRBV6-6 TGTGCCAGCAGTCCCACGGACAGGGGCGGGTCCTACAATGAGCAGTTCTTC CASSPTDRGGSYNEQFF
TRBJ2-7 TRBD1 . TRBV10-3 TGTGCCATCATGGGGACAGGGGGCTCCTACGAGCAGTACTTC CAIMGTGGSYEQYF
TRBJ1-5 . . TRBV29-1 TGCAGCGTTGGGCTCGGGGTCAATCAGCCCCAGCATTTT CSVGLGVNQPQHF
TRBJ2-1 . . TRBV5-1 TGCGCCAGCAGCTGGGGCGGTTTAAACAATGAGCAGTTCTTC CASSWGGLNNEQFF
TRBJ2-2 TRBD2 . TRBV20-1 TGCAGTGCTAGTACTAGCGGAAACACCGGGGAGCTGTTTTTT CSASTSGNTGELFF
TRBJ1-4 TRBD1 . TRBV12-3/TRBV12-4 TGTGCCAGCAGTCGGGACAGCGAAAAACTGTTTTTT CASSRDSEKLFF
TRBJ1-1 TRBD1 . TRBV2 TGTGCCAGCACCGAGGAGGGACAGGGGAACACTGAAGCTTTCTTT CASTEEGQGNTEAFF
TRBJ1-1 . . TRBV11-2 TGTGCCAGCAGCTTAGATCGAGGCACTGAAGCTTTCTTT CASSLDRGTEAFF
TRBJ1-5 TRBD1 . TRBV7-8 TGTGCCAGCAGCTTGGGGCCAGGGGGTATCCAGCCCCAGCATTTT CASSLGPGGIQPQHF
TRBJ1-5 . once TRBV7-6 TGTGCCAGCAGCCCAGACAGTAGCAATCAGCCCCAGCATTTT CASSPDSSNQPQHF
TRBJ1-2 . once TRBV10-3 TGTGCCATCAGTGAGTCGACAGCGGGCTATGGCTACACCTTC CAISESTAGYGYTF
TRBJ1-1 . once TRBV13 TGTGCCAGCAGCGTTAACCTAGGAGCCACTGAAGCTTTCTTT CASSVNLGATEAFF
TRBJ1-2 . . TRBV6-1 TGTGCCAGCAGTGAAGGACACGGCTATGGCTACACCTTC CASSEGHGYGYTF
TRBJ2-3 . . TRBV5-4 TGTGCCAGCAGCTTTAGGCTAGGAGGGACGGATACGCAGTATTTT CASSFRLGGTDTQYF
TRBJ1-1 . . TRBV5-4 TGTGCCAGCAGCTTGGGCAGCCCAGGGGAAGCTTTCTTT CASSLGSPGEAFF
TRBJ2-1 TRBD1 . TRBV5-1 TGCGCCAGCAGCGAACAGGGGGTCCCCTCCTACAATGAGCAGTTCTTC CASSEQGVPSYNEQFF
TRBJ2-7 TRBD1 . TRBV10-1 TGCGCCAGCAGTCAAGAACCGGGACAGGGCCTCGAGCAGTACTTC CASSQEPGQGLEQYF
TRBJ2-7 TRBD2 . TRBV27 TGTGCCAGCAGTTTGAGGGCTCGAGCGGGGGGTCACGAGCAGTACTTC CASSLRARAGGHEQYF
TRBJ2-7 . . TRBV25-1 TGTGCCAGCAGTGAAAGCCCCGAGCGGGAGCAGTACTTC CASSESPEREQYF
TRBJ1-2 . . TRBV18 TGTGCCAGCTCACCAGTCGGGACATTACGAGGCTACACCTTC CASSPVGTLRGYTF
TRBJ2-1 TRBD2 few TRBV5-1 TGCGCCAGCAGCCCAAGCGGGGGCGTTTTCAATGAGCAGTTCTTC CASSPSGGVFNEQFF
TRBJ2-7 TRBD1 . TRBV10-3 TGTGCCATCAGTGAACTGGACAGGGGAGGCGAGCAGTACTTC CAISELDRGGEQYF
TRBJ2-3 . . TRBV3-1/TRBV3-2 TGTGCCAGCAGCCAAGCCGACCCTAGATCTCCGTATTTT CASSQADPRSPYF